Listed below are T cell receptor beta chains from one sample, sequenced in a study of radiation and T cells in renal cell carcinoma. Profiled with immunoSEQ multiplex PCR; TCRdb holds only in-frame clones, not every one. This sample has approximately 61,000 clones, with around three quarters found just once. The material was blood, obtained from a patient whose treatment included radiotherapy and nephrectomy. The source of these receptors is a man in his sixties with renal cell carcinoma. The CDR3 runs from the conserved cysteine through the conserved F or W. Some rows mark clone size as missing; the rest say once, few, many or name a class of expanded clone.

CASSYDNRDSYGYTF	TRBJ1-2	TRBV6-5	few
CASSSPGLAGEETQYF	TRBJ2-5	TRBV7-3	.
CAWDGVNYGYTF	TRBJ1-2	TRBV30	.
CSVWAGPNTGELFF	TRBJ2-2	TRBV29-1	.
CASSSRGSSRDTQYF	TRBJ2-3	TRBV11-3	once
CASSASRAGEAFF	TRBJ1-1	TRBV12-1	.
CASSVQGENSPLHF	TRBJ1-6	TRBV9	.
CASSITAGALNTEAFF	TRBJ1-1	TRBV19	few
CAISHRSREQFF	TRBJ2-1	TRBV10-3	.
CASSLATGDEKLFF	TRBJ1-4	TRBV11-3	medium-sized
CASSHGRGAEAFF	TRBJ1-1	TRBV7-9	.
CASSLLDPGNTEAFF	TRBJ1-1	TRBV5-1	few
CASSWDRGLDTQYF	TRBJ2-3	TRBV5-6	once
CASSSPGHSNYGYTF	TRBJ1-2	TRBV13	.